This TCR beta chain originates from a study of T cells in women clearing cervical HPV infection. Study-level information: Donors had HPV16-related CIN3 or worse; 2 had invasive cancer.

In the case of this clone: Antigen unknown. With the read ending 3 residues before the CDR3 end, the germline J gene is used to fill in that end.

General study findings and limits: Cases carried less TRBV6-7 than controls: about 0.1% versus 0.15%. Timing of associations relative to infection is unclear; T-cell subsets were not isolated.

The CDR3 extends over 13 amino acids. Trimming removed 3 bases from V and 2 bases from J; junction bases left unmatched: 4. Looked up from germline, CDR1 is SQVTM and CDR2 is ANQGSEA. Prevalent HPV16 infections were excluded; only incident single HPV16 infections included. Generated by immunoSEQ multiplex PCR, the TCRdb table keeps only in-frame clones and is missing some. Here the sample table reports about 18,000 clones. The chain employs TRBV29-1 and TRBJ2-7, with 7 bases that match TRBD1. The source is a woman between 18 and 75 years old with a cervical HPV16 infection that either progressed to CIN3+ or cleared (not recorded which). What was sequenced was blood buffy coat. The CDR3 region is CSVDRQGAYEQYF. Incomplete CDR3 DNA: TGCAGCGTTGATAGACAGGGAGCCTACGAG.